The sample holds many counts of the clone carrying this T cell receptor (beta chain). TCRdb used MiXCR to reprocess the 5' RACE reads, holding one entry per CDR3 protein. The sample shows tens of thousands of distinct CDR3 sequences, roughly 16% of them seen only once. This CDR3 spans 14 amino acids. V was pared by 0 bases and J by 4 bases, with 8 bases between. CDR1 LNHNV and CDR2 YYDKDF come from the germline V gene (reference sequence). The sample comes from a study of T cells of healthy individuals. This clonotype was sampled from a human donor in good health. The chain couples TRBV15 to TRBJ2-3; D not resolved. The CDR3 protein is CATSRDGLADTQYF. The CDR3, as DNA: TGTGCCACCAGCAGAGATGGTTTGGCAGATACGCAGTATTTT.